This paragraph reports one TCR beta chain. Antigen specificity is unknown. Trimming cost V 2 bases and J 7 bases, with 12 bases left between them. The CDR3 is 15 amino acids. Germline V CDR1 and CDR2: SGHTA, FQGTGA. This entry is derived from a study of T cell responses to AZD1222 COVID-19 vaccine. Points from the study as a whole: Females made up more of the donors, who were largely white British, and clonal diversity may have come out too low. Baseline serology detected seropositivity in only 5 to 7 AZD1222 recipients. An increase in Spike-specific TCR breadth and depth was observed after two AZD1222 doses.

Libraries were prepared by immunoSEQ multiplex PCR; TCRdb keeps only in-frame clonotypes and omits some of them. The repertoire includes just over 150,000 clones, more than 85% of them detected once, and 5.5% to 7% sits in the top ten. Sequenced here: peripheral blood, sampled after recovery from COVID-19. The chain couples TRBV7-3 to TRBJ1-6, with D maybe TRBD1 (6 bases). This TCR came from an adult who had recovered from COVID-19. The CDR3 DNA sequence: TGTGCCAGCAGCTTAGGGAGGGGGACCAATTCACCCCTCCACTTT. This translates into CASSLGRGTNSPLHF.